This TCR beta chain was recorded in a study of T-cell memory formation after mild COVID-19. Study conclusions and caveats: Contracting clones from day 15 to 85 showed balanced CD4/CD8; later expanders favored CD4+.

TCR alpha and TCR beta cDNA libraries with sample barcodes and UMIs came from 5'RACE using constant-segment primers. Via MiXCR, TCRdb re-called the 5' RACE reads, giving one row per CDR3 protein. The table has just under 350,000 distinct CDR3 sequences, over 10% seen once. Points on this clonotype: Its specificity is unknown.

After removal of 9 bases from V and 7 bases from J, the junction contained 5 bases not matched to a gene. The V gene's germline CDR1 is LNHDA and CDR2 SQIVND (reference sequence). This CDR3 contains 12 residues. The chain has TRBV19 and TRBJ2-1; 8 positions agree with TRBD1. Material: PBMCs or a T cell subset sorted from them (not recorded which). The receptor was derived from a man younger than 30 who had mild COVID-19 (a few samples of this study predate the infection). Cell type and time point are not known. CDR3 in DNA: TGTGCCAGCAAGACAGGGGTTAATGAGCAGTTCTTC. It codes for CASKTGVNEQFF.